The table lists the clone carrying this TCR beta chain with a few counts. Its antigen is unknown. The sample is drawn from a study of human T cells and chemical hapten exposure. Whole-study findings and limits: There was alopecia in the donors, so their immune response may differ from that of healthy people. Significantly greater numbers of large CDR3 similarity clusters came from expanded TCRs than from controls.

Separate cDNA molecules received unique molecular identifiers, which the library attached to them. TCRdb reanalysed the RACE reads using MiXCR and keeps one entry per CDR3 protein. This sample has roughly 130,000 distinct CDR3 sequences, with approximately 10% found just once. The time point: patch test 3, about 24 weeks after DPC sensitization. Treatment given: therapeutic diphenylcyclopropenone sensitization with weekly scalp DPC. Patches went on only after blood had been drawn each time. This CDR3 has 14 residues. CDR1 and CDR2 from the germline V gene are ENHRY and SYGVKD. V was pared by 6 bases and J by 6 bases, with 16 bases between.

The sample consisted of whole blood, taken in connection with sensitization to the hapten diphenylcyclopropenone (DPC). The chain uses TRBV10-3 and TRBJ2-3; possibly TRBD1 for D (6 bases). This receptor was taken from a woman aged 45-60 years with alopecia areata. Some clones in this sample may be carry-over from other donors' samples. The CDR3 loop reads CAISEGVGFDTQYF. As DNA, the CDR3 is TGTGCCATCAGCGAGGGGGTGGGTTTCGATACGCAGTATTTT.